This TCR beta chain was recorded in a study of T cell changes during pregnancy in multiple sclerosis. Some clones are missing from TCRdb's copy, which holds only in-frame ones; the method was immunoSEQ multiplex PCR. The sample has about 70,000 clones, around 90% seen once. V was pared by 5 bases and J by 1 base, with 9 bases between. The CDR3 loop spans 15 amino acids. The germline CDR1 and CDR2 sequences are LNHNV and YYDKDF (reference sequence). The gene calls are TRBV15 and TRBJ2-6, with TRBD1 as a possible D gene (6 bases). This sequence originates from a female donor with multiple sclerosis, enrolled in a pregnancy study. The sample here was CD4+ T cells from peripheral blood mononuclear cells, taken after pregnancy. Here the CDR3 reads CATSPTGSGANVLTF. The CDR3 DNA is TGTGCCACCAGCCCAACAGGGTCTGGGGCCAACGTCCTGACTTTC.